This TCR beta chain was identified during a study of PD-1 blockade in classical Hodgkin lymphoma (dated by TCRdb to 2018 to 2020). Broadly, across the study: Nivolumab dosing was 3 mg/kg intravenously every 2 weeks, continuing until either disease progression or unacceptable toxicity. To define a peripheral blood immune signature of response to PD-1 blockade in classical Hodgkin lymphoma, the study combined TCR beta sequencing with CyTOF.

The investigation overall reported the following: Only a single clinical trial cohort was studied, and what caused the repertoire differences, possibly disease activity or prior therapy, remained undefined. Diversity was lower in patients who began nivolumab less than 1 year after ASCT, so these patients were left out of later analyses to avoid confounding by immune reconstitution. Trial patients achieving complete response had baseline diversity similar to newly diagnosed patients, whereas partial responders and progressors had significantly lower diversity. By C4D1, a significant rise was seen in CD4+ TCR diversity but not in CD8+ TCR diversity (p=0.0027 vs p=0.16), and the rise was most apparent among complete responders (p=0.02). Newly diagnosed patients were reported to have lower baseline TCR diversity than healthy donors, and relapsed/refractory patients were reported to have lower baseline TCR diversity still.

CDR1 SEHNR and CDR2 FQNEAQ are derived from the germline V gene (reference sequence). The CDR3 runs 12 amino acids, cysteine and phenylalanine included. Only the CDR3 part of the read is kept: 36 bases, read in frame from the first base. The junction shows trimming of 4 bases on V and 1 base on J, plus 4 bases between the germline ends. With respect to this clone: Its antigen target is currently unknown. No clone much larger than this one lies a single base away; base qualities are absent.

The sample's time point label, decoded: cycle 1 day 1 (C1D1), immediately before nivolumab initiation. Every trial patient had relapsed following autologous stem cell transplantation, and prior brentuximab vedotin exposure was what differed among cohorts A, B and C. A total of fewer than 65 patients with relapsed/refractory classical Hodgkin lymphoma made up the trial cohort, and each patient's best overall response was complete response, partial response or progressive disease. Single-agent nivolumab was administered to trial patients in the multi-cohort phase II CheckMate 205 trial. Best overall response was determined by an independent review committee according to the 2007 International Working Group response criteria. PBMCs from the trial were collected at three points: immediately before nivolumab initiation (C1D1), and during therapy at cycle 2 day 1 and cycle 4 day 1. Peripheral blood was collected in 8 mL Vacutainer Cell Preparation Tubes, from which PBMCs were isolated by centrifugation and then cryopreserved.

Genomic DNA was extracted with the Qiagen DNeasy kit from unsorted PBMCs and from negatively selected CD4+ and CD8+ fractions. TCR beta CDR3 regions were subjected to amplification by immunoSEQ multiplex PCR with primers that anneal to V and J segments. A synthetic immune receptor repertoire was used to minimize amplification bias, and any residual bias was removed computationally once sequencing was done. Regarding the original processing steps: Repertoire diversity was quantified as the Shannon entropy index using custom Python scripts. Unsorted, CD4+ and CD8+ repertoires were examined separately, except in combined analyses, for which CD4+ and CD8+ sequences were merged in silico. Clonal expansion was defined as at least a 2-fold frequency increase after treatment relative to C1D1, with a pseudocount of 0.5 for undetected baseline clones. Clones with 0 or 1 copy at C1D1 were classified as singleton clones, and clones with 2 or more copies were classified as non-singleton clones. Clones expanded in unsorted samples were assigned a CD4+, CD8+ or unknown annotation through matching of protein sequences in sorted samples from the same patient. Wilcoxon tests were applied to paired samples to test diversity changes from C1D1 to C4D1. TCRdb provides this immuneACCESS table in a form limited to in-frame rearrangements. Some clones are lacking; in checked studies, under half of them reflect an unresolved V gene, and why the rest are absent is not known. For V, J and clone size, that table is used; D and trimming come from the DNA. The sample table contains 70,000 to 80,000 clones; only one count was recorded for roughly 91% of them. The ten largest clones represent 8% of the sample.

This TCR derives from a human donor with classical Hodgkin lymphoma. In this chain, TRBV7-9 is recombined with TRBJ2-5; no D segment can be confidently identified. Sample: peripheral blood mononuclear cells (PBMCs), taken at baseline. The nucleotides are TGTGCCAGCAGCTCCACCCAAGAGACCCAGTACTTC. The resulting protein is CASSSTQETQYF.